This TCR beta chain was sequenced for a study of cytomegalovirus exposure and HLA in healthy donors. Study results and caveats: Later examination showed HLA-associated TCR beta chains had greater clonal expansion than equally common others. Available immune exposure information was restricted to CMV serostatus only. The study recorded 150 to 200 TCR beta chains that were cytomegalovirus-associated. Versus the roughly 640-donor mean, an Asian-associated ancestry cluster reportedly showed fewer N-insertions in a later analysis.

V was clipped by 4 bases and J by 5 bases; unmatched bases: 5. Per germline, CDR1 LNHDA and CDR2 SQIVND (reference sequence). The CDR3 is made up of 14 amino acids. Regarding this clone: The antigen is unknown.

The primer mix had 60 Vbeta and 13 Jbeta primers. TCRdb's copy holds only in-frame clones and misses some; the assay was immunoSEQ multiplex PCR. In the table there are approximately 96,000 clones, around two thirds of which are singletons. The rearrangement joins TRBV19 to TRBJ1-5; the match to TRBD1 covers 7 bases. The sample taken for sequencing was PBMCs. The receptor was isolated from a male donor in good health and CMV-seronegative. The CDR3 DNA follows: TGTGCCAGTAGTAAGTACAGGGGTTATCAGCCCCAGCATTTT. Encoded protein: CASSKYRGYQPQHF.